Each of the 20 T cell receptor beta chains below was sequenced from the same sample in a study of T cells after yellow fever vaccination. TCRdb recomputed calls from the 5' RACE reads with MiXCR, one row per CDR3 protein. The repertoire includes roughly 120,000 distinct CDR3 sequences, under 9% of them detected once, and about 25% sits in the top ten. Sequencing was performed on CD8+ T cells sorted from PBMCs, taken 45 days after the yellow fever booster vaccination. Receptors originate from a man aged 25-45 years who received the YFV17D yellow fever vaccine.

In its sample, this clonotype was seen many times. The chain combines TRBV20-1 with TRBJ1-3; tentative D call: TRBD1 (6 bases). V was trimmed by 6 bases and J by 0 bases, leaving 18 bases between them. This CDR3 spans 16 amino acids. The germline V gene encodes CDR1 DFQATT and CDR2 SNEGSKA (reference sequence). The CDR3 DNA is TGCAGTGCCCCTAACAGGGACCCATCCTCTGGAAACACCATATATTTT. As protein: CSAPNRDPSSGNTIYF.

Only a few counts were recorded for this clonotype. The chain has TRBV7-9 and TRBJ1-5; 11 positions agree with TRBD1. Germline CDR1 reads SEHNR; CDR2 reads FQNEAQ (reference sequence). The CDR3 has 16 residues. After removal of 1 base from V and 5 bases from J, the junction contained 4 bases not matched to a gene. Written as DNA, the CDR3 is TGTGCCAGCAGCTTAGACATGGGACAGGGGGATCAGCCCCAGCATTTT. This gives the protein CASSLDMGQGDQPQHF.

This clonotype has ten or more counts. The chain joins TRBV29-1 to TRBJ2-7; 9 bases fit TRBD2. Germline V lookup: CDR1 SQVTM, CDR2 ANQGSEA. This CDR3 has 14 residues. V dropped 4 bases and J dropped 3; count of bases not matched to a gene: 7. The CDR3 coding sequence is TGCAGCGTTGTGACTAGCGGCCGCTTCTACGAGCAGTACTTC. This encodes CSVVTSGRFYEQYF.

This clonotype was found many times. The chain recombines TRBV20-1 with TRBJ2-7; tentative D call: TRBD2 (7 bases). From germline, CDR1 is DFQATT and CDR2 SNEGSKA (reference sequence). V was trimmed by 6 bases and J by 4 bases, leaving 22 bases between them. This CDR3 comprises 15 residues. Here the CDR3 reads CSAPQVGGPEYEQYF. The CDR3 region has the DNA TGCAGTGCACCTCAAGTGGGGGGGCCCGAGTACGAGCAGTACTTC.

The CDR3 DNA reads TGTGCCAGCAGACAGGACATAATCAACGAGACCCAGTACTTC. Translating gives CASRQDIINETQYF. V gene TRBV5-6 combines with J gene TRBJ2-5; a weak D match, TRBD1 (5 bases). V was clipped by 5 bases and J by 5 bases, with 16 bases between them. Per the germline V gene, CDR1 is SGHDT and CDR2 is YYEEEE. The CDR3 is 14 amino acids.

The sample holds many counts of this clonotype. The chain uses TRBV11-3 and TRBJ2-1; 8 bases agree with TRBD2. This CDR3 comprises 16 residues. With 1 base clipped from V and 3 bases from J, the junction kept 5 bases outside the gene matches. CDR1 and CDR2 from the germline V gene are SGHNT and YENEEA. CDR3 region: CASSLAGTRDYNEQFF. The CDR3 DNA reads TGTGCCAGCAGCTTAGCCGGGACTAGAGACTACAATGAGCAGTTCTTC.

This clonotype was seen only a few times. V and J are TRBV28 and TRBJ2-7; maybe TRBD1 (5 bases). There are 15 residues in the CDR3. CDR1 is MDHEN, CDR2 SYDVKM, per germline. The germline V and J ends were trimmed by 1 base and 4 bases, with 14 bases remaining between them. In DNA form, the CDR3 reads TGTGCCAGCAGTTTATATGGGGCCTTGGGGTACGAGCAGTACTTC. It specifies CASSLYGALGYEQYF.

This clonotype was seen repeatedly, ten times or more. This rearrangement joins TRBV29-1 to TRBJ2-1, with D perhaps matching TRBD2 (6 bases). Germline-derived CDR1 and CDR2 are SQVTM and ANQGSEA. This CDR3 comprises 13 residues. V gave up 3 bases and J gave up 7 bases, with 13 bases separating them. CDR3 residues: CSVEGEAGNEQFF. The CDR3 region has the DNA TGCAGCGTTGAGGGAGAGGCGGGGAATGAGCAGTTCTTC.

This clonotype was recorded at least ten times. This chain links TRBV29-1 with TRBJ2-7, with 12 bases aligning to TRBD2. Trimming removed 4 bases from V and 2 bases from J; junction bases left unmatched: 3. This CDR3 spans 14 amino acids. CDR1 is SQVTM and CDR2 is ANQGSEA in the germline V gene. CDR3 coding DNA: TGCAGCGTTGTAACTAGCGGGAGGACCTACGAGCAGTACTTC. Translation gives CSVVTSGRTYEQYF.

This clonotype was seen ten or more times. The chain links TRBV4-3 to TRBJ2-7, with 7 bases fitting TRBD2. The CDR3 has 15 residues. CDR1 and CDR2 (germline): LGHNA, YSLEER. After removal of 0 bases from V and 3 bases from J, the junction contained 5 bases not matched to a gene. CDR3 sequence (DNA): TGCGCCAGCAGCCAAGACTCGGGGGGAAACTACGAGCAGTACTTC. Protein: CASSQDSGGNYEQYF.

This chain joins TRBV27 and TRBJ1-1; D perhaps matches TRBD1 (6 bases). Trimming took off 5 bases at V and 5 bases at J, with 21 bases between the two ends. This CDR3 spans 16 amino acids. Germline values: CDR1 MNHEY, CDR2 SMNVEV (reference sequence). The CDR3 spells CASSLGQISIRTEAFF. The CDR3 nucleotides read TGTGCCAGCAGTCTAGGACAGATTAGTATCAGGACTGAAGCTTTCTTT.

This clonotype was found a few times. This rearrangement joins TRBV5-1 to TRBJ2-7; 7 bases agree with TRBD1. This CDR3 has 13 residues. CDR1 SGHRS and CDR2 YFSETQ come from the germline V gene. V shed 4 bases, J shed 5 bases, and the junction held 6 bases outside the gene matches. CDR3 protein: CASSERGGDEQYF. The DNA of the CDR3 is TGCGCCAGCAGCGAACGAGGGGGCGACGAGCAGTACTTC.

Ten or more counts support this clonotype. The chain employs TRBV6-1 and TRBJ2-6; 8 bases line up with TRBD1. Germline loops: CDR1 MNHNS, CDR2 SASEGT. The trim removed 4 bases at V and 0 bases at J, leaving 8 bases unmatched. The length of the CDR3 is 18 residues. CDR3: CASSGGQGPDSGANVLTF. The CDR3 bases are TGTGCCAGCAGTGGTGGACAGGGACCCGACTCTGGGGCCAACGTCCTGACTTTC.

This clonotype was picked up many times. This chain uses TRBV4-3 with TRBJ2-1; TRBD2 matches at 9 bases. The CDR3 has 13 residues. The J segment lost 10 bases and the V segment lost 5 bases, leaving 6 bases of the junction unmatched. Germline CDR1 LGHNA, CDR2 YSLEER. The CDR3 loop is CASSGLAGIEQFF. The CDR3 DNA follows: TGCGCCAGCAGCGGGCTAGCGGGAATCGAGCAGTTCTTC.

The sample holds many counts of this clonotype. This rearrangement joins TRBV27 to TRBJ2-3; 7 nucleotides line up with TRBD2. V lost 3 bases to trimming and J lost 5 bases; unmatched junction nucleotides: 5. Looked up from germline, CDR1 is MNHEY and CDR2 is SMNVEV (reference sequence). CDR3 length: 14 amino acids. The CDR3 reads CASSFVGGLDTQYF. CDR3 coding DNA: TGTGCCAGCAGTTTTGTGGGAGGGCTAGATACGCAGTATTTT.

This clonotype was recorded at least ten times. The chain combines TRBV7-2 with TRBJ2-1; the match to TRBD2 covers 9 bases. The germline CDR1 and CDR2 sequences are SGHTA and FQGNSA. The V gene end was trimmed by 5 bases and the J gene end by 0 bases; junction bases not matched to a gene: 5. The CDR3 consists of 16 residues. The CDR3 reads CASSLIAGASYNEQFF. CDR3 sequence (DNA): TGTGCCAGCAGCCTCATAGCGGGAGCCTCCTACAATGAGCAGTTCTTC. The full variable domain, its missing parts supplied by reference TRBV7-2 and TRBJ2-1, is GAGVSQSPSNKVTEKGKDVELRCDPISGHTALYWYRQSLGQGLEFLIYFQGNSAPDKSGLPSDRFSAERTGGSVSTLTIQRTQQEDSAVYLCASSLIAGASYNEQFFGPGTRLTVL.

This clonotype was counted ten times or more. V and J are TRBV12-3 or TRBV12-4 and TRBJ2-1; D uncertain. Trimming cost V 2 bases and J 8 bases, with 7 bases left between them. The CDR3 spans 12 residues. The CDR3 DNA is TGTGCCAGCAGTTTATTCGGAGATGAGCAGTTCTTC. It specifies CASSLFGDEQFF.

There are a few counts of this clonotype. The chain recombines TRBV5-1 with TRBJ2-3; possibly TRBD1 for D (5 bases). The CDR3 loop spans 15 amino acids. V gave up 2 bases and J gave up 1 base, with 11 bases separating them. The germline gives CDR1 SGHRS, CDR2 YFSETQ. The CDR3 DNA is TGCGCCAGCAGCTTAAGTCGCAGGGGCACAGATACGCAGTATTTT. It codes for CASSLSRRGTDTQYF.

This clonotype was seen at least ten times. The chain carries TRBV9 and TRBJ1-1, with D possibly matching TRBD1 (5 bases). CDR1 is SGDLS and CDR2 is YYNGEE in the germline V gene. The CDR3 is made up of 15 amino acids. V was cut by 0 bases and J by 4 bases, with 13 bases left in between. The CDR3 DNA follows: TGTGCCAGCAGCGTAGGCACGGGACGGGGCACTGAAGCTTTCTTT. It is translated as CASSVGTGRGTEAFF.

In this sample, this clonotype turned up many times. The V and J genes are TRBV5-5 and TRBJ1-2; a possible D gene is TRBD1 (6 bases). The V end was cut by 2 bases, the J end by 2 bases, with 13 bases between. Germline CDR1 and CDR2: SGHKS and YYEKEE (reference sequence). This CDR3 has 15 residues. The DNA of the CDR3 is TGTGCCAGCAGCTTCTGGGCAGGGGCGAACTATGGCTACACCTTC. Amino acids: CASSFWAGANYGYTF.